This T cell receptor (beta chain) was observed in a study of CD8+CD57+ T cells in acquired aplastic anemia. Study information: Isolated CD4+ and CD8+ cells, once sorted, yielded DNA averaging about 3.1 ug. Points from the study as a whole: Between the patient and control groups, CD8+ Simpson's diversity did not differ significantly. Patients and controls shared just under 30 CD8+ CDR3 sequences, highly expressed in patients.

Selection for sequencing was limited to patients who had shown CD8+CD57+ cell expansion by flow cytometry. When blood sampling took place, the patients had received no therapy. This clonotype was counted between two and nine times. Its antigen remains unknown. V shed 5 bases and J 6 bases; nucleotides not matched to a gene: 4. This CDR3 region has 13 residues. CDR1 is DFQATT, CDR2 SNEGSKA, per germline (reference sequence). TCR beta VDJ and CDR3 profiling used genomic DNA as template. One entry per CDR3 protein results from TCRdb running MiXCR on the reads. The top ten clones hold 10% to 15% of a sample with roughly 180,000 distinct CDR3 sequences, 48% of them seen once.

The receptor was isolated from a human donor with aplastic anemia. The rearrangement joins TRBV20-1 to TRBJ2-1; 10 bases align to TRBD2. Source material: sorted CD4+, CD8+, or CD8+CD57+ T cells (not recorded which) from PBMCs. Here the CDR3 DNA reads TGCAGTGCTGAGCGGGAGGGCCGCAATGAGCAGTTCTTC. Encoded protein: CSAEREGRNEQFF.